Below, 10 T cell receptor beta chains from the same sample are listed, as sequenced in a study of cytomegalovirus exposure and HLA in healthy donors. In the PCR, 60 Vbeta and 13 Jbeta primers were used. TCRdb's copy holds only in-frame clones and misses some; the assay was immunoSEQ multiplex PCR. Of 100,000 to 150,000 clones in the sample, 80% were seen once. The sequenced sample consisted of PBMCs. The receptors derive from a female donor in good health and CMV-seronegative.

As to this clone: The junction differs from germline at one of its ends, possibly a read error. The V gene is TRBV6-1, the J gene TRBJ2-3; the D is unclear. Germline V lookup: CDR1 MNHNS, CDR2 SASEGT. This CDR3 has 11 amino acids. The CDR3 nucleotides are TGTGCCAGCGGTGAGGCCGATACGCAGTATTTT. It codes for CASGEADTQYF.

This chain uses TRBV19 with TRBJ1-2, with 12 bases identical to TRBD1. Germline V gene sequence: CDR1 LNHDA, CDR2 SQIVND (reference sequence). J was trimmed by 3 bases and V by 4 bases; bases with no gene match: 9. This CDR3 contains 17 residues. CDR3 bases: TGTGCCAGTAGTAGAAACGCCGGGACAGGGGGCGACTATGGCTACACCTTC. Residues: CASSRNAGTGGDYGYTF.

J is TRBJ2-7 and V is TRBV27, with D tentatively TRBD1 (6 bases). Trimming removed 2 bases from V and 0 bases from J, with 11 bases in between. The CDR3 is made up of 15 amino acids. The germline V gene encodes CDR1 MNHEY and CDR2 SMNVEV (reference sequence). CDR3 nucleotides: TGTGCCAGCAGTTTAGGGGGCTCGAGCTCCTACGAGCAGTACTTC. It is translated as CASSLGGSSSYEQYF.

The chain has TRBV7-9 and TRBJ1-1, with D possibly being TRBD1 (5 bases). V was shortened by 5 bases and J by 0 bases, with 13 bases between the two germline ends. The germline V gene encodes CDR1 SEHNR and CDR2 FQNEAQ (reference sequence). This CDR3 is 15 amino acids long. The CDR3 reads CASSPRQSMNTEAFF. The CDR3 nucleotides read TGTGCCAGCAGCCCCCGACAGAGCATGAACACTGAAGCTTTCTTT.

V gene TRBV4-1 combines with J gene TRBJ2-2; D might be TRBD1 (6 bases). V lost 4 bases to trimming and J lost 5 bases, with 17 bases between them. The CDR3 length is 16 residues. Germline CDR1 MGHRA, CDR2 YSYEKL. CDR3 coding DNA: TGCGCCAGCAGCCCCCCCAGGGGAATAGTAACCGGGGAGCTGTTTTTT. This codes for CASSPPRGIVTGELFF.

The chain is built from TRBV7-2 and TRBJ1-5, with D possibly matching TRBD1 (5 bases). The CDR3 totals 14 residues. In germline, CDR1 is SGHTA, CDR2 FQGNSA. Trimming took 2 bases from V and 4 from J, leaving 9 bases between them. The CDR3 DNA reads TGTGCCAGCAGCTTAAGGACACCTAATCAGCCCCAGCATTTT. This encodes CASSLRTPNQPQHF.

This clone came up once. The V and J genes are TRBV10-1 and TRBJ2-4, with TRBD1 as a possible D gene (5 bases). Germline V gene lookup returns CDR1 WNHNN and CDR2 SYGVQD (reference sequence). V lost 8 bases and J lost 7, with 15 bases in between. This CDR3 comprises 13 residues. The CDR3: CASPAWGRNIQYF. DNA of the CDR3: TGCGCCAGCCCGGCGTGGGGCCGGAACATTCAGTACTTC.

The chain employs TRBV28 and TRBJ2-5, with 10 bases matching TRBD2. The J segment lost 4 bases and the V segment lost 8 bases, leaving 16 bases of the junction unmatched. This CDR3 has 17 residues. The germline V gene has CDR1 MDHEN and CDR2 SYDVKM. For the CDR3, the DNA is TGTGCCAGCCGGCCGGCTAGCGGGAGAGGGGGGTTAGAGACCCAGTACTTC. Amino acids: CASRPASGRGGLETQYF.

The genes are TRBV6-1 and TRBJ2-5; possibly TRBD2 for D (6 bases). Germline V gene sequence: CDR1 MNHNS, CDR2 SASEGT. Trimming left V 7 bases short and J 3 bases short, with 12 bases between. There are 13 residues in the CDR3. The CDR3 nucleotides are TGTGCCAGCACCGGGGGTGCAGAAGAGACCCAGTACTTC. The encoded protein is CASTGGAEETQYF.

The chain combines TRBV18 with TRBJ1-2, with D possibly TRBD1 on 5 matching bases. The V and J ends lost 5 bases and 7 bases respectively, with 23 bases between them. CDR3 length equals 16 residues. The germline V gene has CDR1 KGHSH and CDR2 LQKENI. The DNA of the CDR3 is TGTGCCAGCTCAGTTGCCCCCGGGACTGCAGCTCTTGGCTACACCTTC. Protein: CASSVAPGTAALGYTF.